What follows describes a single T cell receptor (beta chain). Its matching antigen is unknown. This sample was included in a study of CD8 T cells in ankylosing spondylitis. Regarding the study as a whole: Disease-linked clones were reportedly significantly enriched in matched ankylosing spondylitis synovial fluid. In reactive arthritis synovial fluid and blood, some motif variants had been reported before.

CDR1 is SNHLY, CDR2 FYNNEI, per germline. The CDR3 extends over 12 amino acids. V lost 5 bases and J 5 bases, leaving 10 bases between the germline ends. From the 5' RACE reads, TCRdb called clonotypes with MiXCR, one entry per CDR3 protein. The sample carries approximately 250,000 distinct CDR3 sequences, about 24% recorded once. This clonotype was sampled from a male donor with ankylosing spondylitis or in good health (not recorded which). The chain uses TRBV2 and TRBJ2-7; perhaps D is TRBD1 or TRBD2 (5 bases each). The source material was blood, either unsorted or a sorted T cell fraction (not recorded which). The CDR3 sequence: CASSLRGHEQYF. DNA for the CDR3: TGTGCCAGCAGTCTTCGGGGACACGAGCAGTACTTC. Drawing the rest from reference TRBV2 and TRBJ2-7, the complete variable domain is EPEVTQTPSHQVTQMGQEVILRCVPISNHLYFYWYRQILGQKVEFLVSFYNNEISEKSEIFDDQFSVERPDGSNFTLKIRSTKLEDSAMYFCASSLRGHEQYFGPGTRLTVT.